Below, 12 T cell receptor beta chains from the same sample are listed, as sequenced in a study of tumor-infiltrating lymphocytes in primary liver carcinoma (dated by TCRdb to about 2017). The data were produced on an Illumina HiSeq 2500. Starting from approximately 500 ng total RNA, TCRbeta-specific cDNA was produced by reverse transcription with a constant-region primer and ProtoScript II reverse transcriptase. Three nested multiplex PCR rounds, following a slightly modified ARM-PCR procedure, were used to build the TCRbeta libraries. The first two PCR rounds used multiplex TRBV1-TRBV30 forward primers with a Cbeta reverse primer, each for about 10 cycles. TCRdb reprocessing: public reads trimmed at Q25 with fastp, clones called with MiXCR, in-frame beta chains kept. Every CDR3 protein is listed once, alongside the most common genes and DNA of its rows. The sample table contains around 71,000 distinct CDR3 sequences; only one count was recorded for 71% of them. Around 13% of the sample is in the top ten clones.

Total RNA and DNA were co-extracted from around 20-30 mg of bulk tissue with the AllPrep DNA/RNA mini kit, without cell sorting. Sequencing input: liver tumor tissue from sampling region 4. This specimen's cell subset or site label, interpreted: tumor region T4, right-lateral pole. All receptors derive from a woman in her sixties or seventies with primary liver carcinoma and hepatitis B virus infection.

This chain joins TRBV11-3 and TRBJ1-2; no definite D call. The germline gives CDR1 SGHNT, CDR2 YENEEA. CDR3 size: 14 residues. Trimming cost V 1 base and J 6 bases, with 12 bases left between them. Here the CDR3 DNA reads TGTGCCAGCAGCTTAGTGACGGCCCTTAATGGCTACACCTTC. Amino acids: CASSLVTALNGYTF.

Only a few counts were recorded for this clonotype. The chain has TRBV7-9 and TRBJ2-3; TRBD2 aligns across 7 bases. The germline CDR1 and CDR2 sequences are SEHNR and FQNEAQ (reference sequence). CDR3 size: 15 residues. V trimming: 1 base; J trimming: 4 bases; junction bases outside the gene matches: 5. The CDR3 DNA sequence: TGTGCCAGCAGCTTAGTCTCCAGCGGGGCAGATACGCAGTATTTT. As protein: CASSLVSSGADTQYF.

The chain employs TRBV11-1 and TRBJ2-2, with D possibly matching TRBD2 (5 bases). Germline lookup yields CDR1 SGHAT and CDR2 FQDESV (reference sequence). The CDR3 sequence is 14 residues long. V lost 6 bases to trimming and J lost 15 bases, with 23 bases between them. Here the CDR3 DNA reads TGTGCCAGCAGACCGAGCCTTGATACCGGGGTGTTGTTTTTT. Translated: CASRPSLDTGVLFF.

The chain links TRBV5-1 to TRBJ2-3; a weak D match, TRBD2 (6 bases). This CDR3 is 15 amino acids long. The germline gives CDR1 SGHRS, CDR2 YFSETQ. CDR3 sequence reads: CTASRGEKSTDTQYF. The CDR3 DNA reads TGCACCGCCAGTCGCGGGGAGAAGAGCACAGATACGCAGTATTTT.

The V gene is TRBV2, the J gene TRBJ2-5, with 8 nucleotides matching TRBD2. V shed 6 bases, J shed 4 bases, and the junction held 16 bases outside the gene matches. The germline gives CDR1 SNHLY, CDR2 FYNNEI. The CDR3 runs 17 residues. The CDR3 loop is CASRASGGRRLGETQYF. DNA for the CDR3: TGTGCCAGCAGAGCATCGGGAGGGCGCAGATTAGGAGAGACCCAGTACTTC.

The rearrangement joins TRBV28 to TRBJ2-7; 8 bases are shared with TRBD2. This CDR3 region has 14 residues. J was trimmed by 4 bases and V by 5 bases; bases with no gene match: 7. Germline V lookup: CDR1 MDHEN, CDR2 SYDVKM. CDR3 DNA: TGTGCCAGCAGTCCAAGCGGGAGTACGTACGAGCAGTACTTC. Translated: CASSPSGSTYEQYF.

V usage is TRBV24-1 and J usage is TRBJ2-2; D is ambiguous. The ends were cut back, 9 bases at V and 2 bases at J, with 9 bases in the middle. The CDR3 has 13 amino acids. The V gene's germline CDR1 is KGHDR and CDR2 SFDVKD. DNA of the CDR3: TGTGCCACCCTCGACGGAAACACCGGGGAGCTGTTTTTT. Its translation is CATLDGNTGELFF.

Concerning this clonotype: In this CDR3 the conserved last residue, phenylalanine or tryptophan, is missing, so a read error is likely. The chain couples TRBV6-1 to TRBJ2-2; TRBD1 might be the D (6 bases). The CDR3 extends over 14 amino acids. Trimming cost V 5 bases and J 6 bases, with 13 bases left between them. The germline gives CDR1 MNHNS, CDR2 SASEGT. The CDR3 protein is CASSTGSNAGELFS. Here the CDR3 DNA reads TGTGCCAGCAGTACAGGGAGTAACGCCGGGGAGCTGTTTTCT.

As to this clonotype: The junction departs from germline at one end; a sequencing error may be responsible. This chain connects TRBV6-1 to TRBJ2-6; D unclear. This CDR3 is 15 amino acids long. Germline lookup yields CDR1 MNHNS and CDR2 SASEGT. CDR3 residues: CVSTESVSGANVLTF. The CDR3 region has the DNA TGTGTCAGCACGGAGTCAGTGTCTGGGGCCAACGTCCTGACTTTC.

This clonotype came up many times. The chain combines TRBV5-1 with TRBJ1-1, with a weak D call TRBD1 (5 bases). The CDR3 consists of 13 residues. The V gene lost 4 bases and the J gene lost 7 bases, with 14 bases spanning the gap. Germline lookup yields CDR1 SGHRS and CDR2 YFSETQ. The CDR3 nucleotides are TGCGCCAGCAGCCCCGATGGGACCTTTGAAGCTTTCTTT. Translated, it gives CASSPDGTFEAFF.

The V and J genes are TRBV6-5 and TRBJ1-5, with TRBD1 matching over 7 bases. The germline CDR1 and CDR2 sequences are MNHEY and SVGAGI. V shed 5 bases, J shed 8 bases, and the junction held 15 bases outside the gene matches. CDR3 length: 16 amino acids. CDR3 region: CASSPSGQVVGKPQHF. In DNA form, the CDR3 reads TGTGCCAGCAGTCCTTCCGGACAGGTGGTTGGGAAGCCCCAGCATTTT.

This clonotype was found a few times. This rearrangement joins TRBV20-1 to TRBJ2-3; D call uncertain. V was cut by 0 bases and J by 0 bases, with 13 bases left in between. From germline, CDR1 is DFQATT and CDR2 SNEGSKA (reference sequence). CDR3 size: 16 residues. The CDR3 loop is CSARDWSRASTDTQYF. For the CDR3, the DNA is TGCAGTGCTAGAGATTGGAGCCGGGCGAGCACAGATACGCAGTATTTT.